This is a list of T cell receptor beta chains from one sample in a study of blood T cell repertoires in COVID-19. Sequencing was performed with immunoSEQ multiplex PCR; in TCRdb, only in-frame clones are kept and a portion is missing. The data show about 200,000 clones, about 85% seen once. The sequenced sample was peripheral blood. The origin of the receptors is a person between 65 and 79 years old with COVID-19, enrolled during active disease. Both conserved end residues are part of each CDR3. Rows may omit the clone size; those that give it use once, few, many or a size class.

13 | few | TRBV13 | CASSLGRGGEQYF
11 | once | TRBV12-3/TRBV12-4 | CASSRGEKLFF
17 | few | TRBV3-1/TRBV3-2 | CASTLMKAGPFQETQYF
14 | . | TRBV6-1 | CASSEGGPGTEAFF
14 | . | TRBV7-2 | CAASPSAGSYEQYF
14 | . | TRBV7-9 | CASSSWTAHQPQHF
13 | . | TRBV3-1/TRBV3-2 | CASSQLTAYEQYF
17 | few | TRBV4-1 | CASSLAGGRSGANVLTF
15 | . | TRBV11-1 | CASRSDRGSGNTIYF
13 | . | TRBV20-1 | CSASFRGTNGYTF
12 | . | TRBV6-5 | CASSREGNGYTF
15 | . | TRBV4-2 | CASSQGSGLAYEQYF
15 | . | TRBV7-3 | CASSSGTSDRGEQFF
13 | . | TRBV5-4 | CASSLAGGSKLFF
13 | . | TRBV7-9 | CASSMLTGYEQYF
15 | . | TRBV7-8 | CASSLYGGETDTQYF
13 | many | TRBV3-1/TRBV3-2 | CASSQDRGGPQHF
16 | . | TRBV19 | CASNQGSLLGNQPQHF
16 | . | TRBV11-2 | CASSLGASGVLDEQFF
13 | . | TRBV24-1 | CATSGQAQETQYF
13 | . | TRBV3-1/TRBV3-2 | CASSHRATYEQYF
14 | . | TRBV27 | CASRDRGLDSPLHF
18 | . | TRBV23-1 | CASSQSPMPLRWAYGYTF
14 | . | TRBV16 | CASSQSAGSYEQYF
15 | . | TRBV18 | CASSRRTGNQETQYF
14 | . | TRBV18 | CASSRGRDYPTEFF
15 | . | TRBV6-6 | CASSARGSGTGELFF
15 | . | TRBV6-2/TRBV6-3 | CASSSPKTRDETQYF
14 | . | TRBV30 | CASEGSGSTDTQYF
14 | . | TRBV7-9 | CASSLAGADGTQYF
15 | . | TRBV19 | CASSSRDRGLHEQYF
17 | . | TRBV7-2 | CASSPVGAGEYNSPLHF
11 | . | TRBV11-2 | CASSLIALGWF
14 | . | TRBV29-1 | CSVGPLGGNGELFF
18 | once | TRBV9 | CASSFSSGGPVNTGELFF
13 | . | TRBV28 | CASSTVPGVRQYF
15 | once | TRBV6-5 | CASSLKTGVSYEQYF
13 | . | TRBV7-3 | CASSLTGDTEAFF
13 | . | TRBV27 | CASRRGAHQPQHF
14 | . | TRBV7-6 | CASSSLTSTDTQYF